This passage covers 2 T cell receptor beta chains from one sample sequenced in a study of T-cell reconstitution after alpha-beta-depleted transplantation in children. Researchers prepared the TCRbeta library using unique molecular identifiers, the study reports. One entry per CDR3 protein, called by TCRdb with MiXCR from the PCR reads. The data contain over 150,000 distinct CDR3 sequences, roughly 6.3% of them singletons. Sequenced here: PBMCs, sampled before TCRalphabeta/CD19-depleted stem cell transplant. Every receptor here comes from a girl under three years old with combined immunodeficiency, due to receive a stem cell transplant.

This clonotype was seen many times. The V call is TRBV7-9, the J call TRBJ2-2, with no clear D. The CDR3 sequence is 13 residues long. CDR1 is SEHNR, CDR2 FQNEAQ, per germline (reference sequence). Trimming took off 7 bases at V and 4 bases at J, with 10 bases between the two ends. CDR3 region: CASTLVFTGELFF. For the CDR3, the DNA is TGTGCCAGCACCCTAGTCTTCACCGGGGAGCTGTTTTTT.

This clonotype was observed at least ten times. The rearrangement links TRBV15 to TRBJ2-2; perhaps TRBD1 as D (6 bases). The germline CDR1 and CDR2 sequences are LNHNV and YYDKDF (reference sequence). The CDR3 length is 17 residues. Between the trimmed V and J ends, which lost 0 bases and 0 bases, there was a span of 11 bases. The CDR3 protein is CATSRDPGHTNTGELFF. CDR3 nucleotide sequence: TGTGCCACCAGCAGAGATCCGGGACATACGAACACCGGGGAGCTGTTTTTT.